The entry below gives a single TCR beta chain sequence along with its context. This clonotype appeared many times. The antigen it binds to is not known. Nothing much larger sits one base from this clone, and base qualities are not available. This sample was taken from a study of blood T cells in healthy people across ages (dated by TCRdb to 2013 to 2016). In the study overall: Template switching captured roughly one uniquely barcoded TCR beta cDNA molecule per two T cells in model experiments. Four age groups were formed from the donors: young (average roughly 16 years), middle-aged (just under 40), aged (62) and long-lived (82). To track age-related changes in TCR beta repertoire diversity, the study relied on deep sequencing normalized with unique cDNA molecular identifiers. To avoid experimental bias, donors of different ages were distributed randomly across sequencing lanes. The study analyzed two additional independent replicas of 1 million unique cDNA reads from the same blood draw for two donors, one aged 18 to 29 and one aged 80 or older. General findings and caveats noted by the study authors: Observed TCR beta diversity correlated strongly with the percentage of naive T cells measured by flow cytometry. Because donor CMV infection status was unknown, age-related changes in expanded clonotypes were potentially confounded. Total diversity estimates from one million sequenced T cells were considered lower bounds and underestimates. As age increased, observed TCR beta diversity per million T cells dropped in a roughly linear way, and a significant reduction was already evident by age around 41. Compared with the aged group, more naive CD4+ T cells, fewer expanded clones and increased TCR diversity were shown by the long-lived group, suggesting age selection. Because profiling used bulk unsorted PBMCs, naive and antigen-experienced compartments could not be compared conclusively.

Library prep was done by 5' RACE. Reads for this sample came from an Illumina HiSeq 2500. A second about 7 to 12 cycle PCR used a sample-barcoded 5' primer and a J-beta primer mix. A template-switch 5' adaptor carrying 12 random nucleotides introduced a unique molecular identifier onto each TCR beta cDNA molecule. At least 2.5 million CDR3-containing paired-end reads were obtained from each sample. The Mint cDNA synthesis kit, primed by a TRBC-specific oligonucleotide, was used to synthesize first-strand cDNA from all RNA. Following uracil-DNA glycosylase treatment, a first 18-cycle PCR with universal primers M1SS and BC2_uni_R was performed on all cDNA. Concerning the study's data processing: Each sample was normalized by randomly selecting 1 million high-quality reads, each carrying a distinct molecular identifier. Reads with shared molecular identifiers were discarded instead of being binned into consensus sequences. MiTCR, with a Q25 quality threshold and the strictest error-elimination algorithm, was used for CDR3 identification, clonotype clustering and error correction. A nonparametric unseen species model with Euler transformation was used to estimate lower-bound total TCR beta diversity. TCRdb trimmed the raw reads at Q25, called clones with MiXCR and kept productive beta chains. Every CDR3 protein is listed once, alongside the most common genes and DNA of its rows. The V and J calls come from TCRdb's annotation, not from the publication. In all, the sample holds 850,000 to 950,000 distinct CDR3 sequences, and about 30% of those were seen once. In total, the top ten clones hold about 18% of the sample.

CDR1 ENHRY and CDR2 SYGVKD are derived from the germline V gene. The CDR3 contains 13 residues, cysteine and phenylalanine counted. The read is trimmed to its CDR3 DNA, 39 bases read in frame from base 1. The germline ends are 8 bases apart after V is trimmed by 1 base and J by 5 bases. The donors were a few dozen Caucasian individuals from Russia, aged roughly 6 to 90 years, who were systemically healthy. About 10 milliliters of peripheral blood were drawn from each donor into EDTA-treated Vacutainer tubes. Ficoll-Paque density-gradient centrifugation was used to isolate PBMCs, with at least 6.5 million per sample. Total RNA, at least 6 micrograms per sample, was extracted from PBMCs with Trizol reagent. For every donor, flow cytometry on a PBMC aliquot measured the percentage of naive CD45RAhigh/CD27high T cells.

Recombination joined TRBV10-3 with TRBJ1-1; the best D guess is TRBD1, with 6 bases matching. The TCR comes from a woman of 80 years or more in good health. Sequenced material: blood. CDR3 protein: CAISELQGTEAFF. DNA sequence: TGTGCCATCAGTGAGTTACAGGGAACTGAAGCTTTCTTT.